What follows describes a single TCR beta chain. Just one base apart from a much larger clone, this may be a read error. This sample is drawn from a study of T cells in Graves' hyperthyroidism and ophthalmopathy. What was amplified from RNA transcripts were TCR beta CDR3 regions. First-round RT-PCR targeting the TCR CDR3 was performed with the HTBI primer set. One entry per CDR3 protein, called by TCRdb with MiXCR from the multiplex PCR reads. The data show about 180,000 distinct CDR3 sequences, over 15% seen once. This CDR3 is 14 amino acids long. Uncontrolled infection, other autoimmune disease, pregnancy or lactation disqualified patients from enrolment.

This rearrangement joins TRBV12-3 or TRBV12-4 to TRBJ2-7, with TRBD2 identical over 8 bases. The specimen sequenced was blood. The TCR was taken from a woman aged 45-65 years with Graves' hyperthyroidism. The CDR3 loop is CASRSLAGNYKQYF. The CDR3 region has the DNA TGTGCCAGCAGATCCTTAGCGGGGAACTACAAGCAGTACTTC.